This T cell receptor (beta chain) is from a study of blood T cell repertoires in COVID-19 (dated by TCRdb to about 2020). The study in broad terms: The collaborator samples originated in the United States, Italy and Spain and spanned the acute and convalescent phases of COVID-19. A freely available public database, intended as a resource for researchers studying the immune response to SARS-CoV-2, is where the repertoires were released. The prospective study material was composed of cDNA or gDNA derived from T cells, B-cell-depleted T cells, or PBMCs. The sample metadata nearly always contained a de-identified subject ID, COVID-19 status, age in years and sex. Samples were obtained from the ongoing ImmuneRACE study (first 160 participants) and from about 1,300 subjects provided by 6 global collaborators. Where available, HLA class I and class II types were obtained from metadata supplied by the sample provider rather than from assay-based typing. Deeply sampled blood TCRbeta repertoires from subjects exposed to, actively infected with, or recovered from COVID-19 were included in the dataset. The investigation overall reported the following: The amount of clinical and demographic metadata varied by source and participant and was provided uncurated.

The immunoSEQ Assay, a bias-controlled multiplex PCR, was used to amplify TCRbeta CDR3 regions from genomic DNA. The original methods were these. The number of nucleated cells in each sample was estimated from the amplification of reference gene primers within the assay. To quantify the absolute abundance of each unique TCRbeta CDR3 rearrangement, sequence reads were collapsed and filtered. For each sample, productive Simpson clonality was calculated as the square root of Simpson's diversity index across productive rearrangements. TCRdb took this table from immuneACCESS and kept in-frame rearrangements with V and J called. Such tables lack part of the clones; where checked against another copy, unresolved V genes explain under half of the gap, and the rest is unexplained. V, J and clone size are those of that table, while D and trimming were read from the DNA. This sample comprises 400,000 to 550,000 clones, around 89% of them detected only once. Of the sample, around 4.5% falls within the top ten clones.

Remarks on this clone: Its cognate antigen has yet to be identified. Base qualities are not recorded, but no much larger clone differs from it by a single base.

From the cysteine through the phenylalanine, the CDR3 covers 15 amino acids. Only the CDR3 DNA is retained, 45 bases long and in frame from the first base. According to the germline V gene, CDR1 reads KGHSH and CDR2 reads LQKENI. Relative to germline, V is 4 bases shorter and J is 0 bases shorter, with 12 bases between their ends. Whole blood was collected in K2EDTA tubes by collaborating institutions according to the institutions' own protocols. Collaborator samples were shipped for TCRbeta analysis as frozen whole blood, isolated PBMCs, or DNA extracted from either sample type. Sequenced: peripheral blood. The receptor chain draws on TRBV18 and TRBJ1-2, with an unclear D gene assignment. This TCR came from a woman younger than 45 with acute or convalescent COVID-19. The bases read TGTGCCAGCTCACTCGTTCAGGAAACTAACTATGGCTACACCTTC. Its product reads: CASSLVQETNYGYTF.